Listed here are 23 T cell receptor beta chains from one sample, sequenced in a study of blood T cell repertoires in COVID-19 (dated by TCRdb to 2019 to 2021). Libraries came from the immunoSEQ multiplex PCR assay. TCRdb took this table from immuneACCESS and kept in-frame rearrangements with V and J called. Such tables lack part of the clones; where checked against another copy, unresolved V genes explain under half of the gap, and the rest is unexplained. The sample contains about 140,000 clones, over 70% of them found a single time. The ten top clones hold under 10% of the sample. The sequencing input was peripheral blood. All receptors come from a man in his fifties or sixties with active or convalescent COVID-19.

The rearrangement joins TRBV24-1 to TRBJ1-5, with D tentatively TRBD1 (5 bases). Trimming shortened V by 6 bases and J by 7 bases, and 15 bases separated the two germline ends. The CDR3 is 14 amino acids. In germline, CDR1 is KGHDR, CDR2 SFDVKD. CDR3 bases: TGTGCCACCAGTTTGGGGCAGGGCCCCCAGCCCCAGCATTTT. It encodes CATSLGQGPQPQHF.

With respect to this clone: Within the sample, other DNA sequences also encode this same CDR3. The V and J genes are TRBV2 and TRBJ2-2, with 7 bases aligning to TRBD2. Germline assignment: CDR1 SNHLY and CDR2 FYNNEI. V shed 8 bases, J shed 3 bases, and the junction held 6 bases outside the gene matches. This CDR3 comprises 14 residues. CDR3 residues: CASSRLADTGELFF. The CDR3, as DNA: TGTGCCAGCTCTAGGCTAGCGGACACCGGGGAGCTGTTTTTT.

This clone was observed a single time. The CDR3 here is CASTWGQADTQYF. The CDR3 DNA sequence: TGTGCCAGCACCTGGGGCCAAGCAGATACGCAGTATTTT. This chain links TRBV28 with TRBJ2-3, with D tentatively TRBD1 (5 bases). The length of the CDR3 is 13 residues. V gave up 7 bases and J gave up 4 bases, with 12 bases separating them. Germline values: CDR1 MDHEN, CDR2 SYDVKM.

The chain carries TRBV19 and TRBJ1-5, with D possibly TRBD1 on 5 matching bases. V lost 4 bases, J lost 4 bases, and 17 bases lay in between. The germline gives CDR1 LNHDA, CDR2 SQIVND (reference sequence). This CDR3 region has 16 residues. The DNA for the CDR3 is TGTGCCAGTAGTAATTTGGCAGGGTATTTGAATCAGCCCCAGCATTTT. This gives the protein CASSNLAGYLNQPQHF.

The genes are TRBV11-2 and TRBJ2-7; TRBD2 matches 12 bases. The V segment lost 1 base and the J segment 4 bases; nucleotides outside the gene matches: 8. This CDR3 spans 17 amino acids. In germline, CDR1 is SGHAT, CDR2 FQNNGV. The DNA for the CDR3 is TGTGCCAGCAGCTTAGTAACTAGCGGGAGGACTAAATACGAGCAGTACTTC. It translates to CASSLVTSGRTKYEQYF.

The chain couples TRBV5-6 to TRBJ1-5, with 8 bases fitting TRBD1. The germline V gene encodes CDR1 SGHDT and CDR2 YYEEEE. The trim removed 1 base at V and 5 bases at J, leaving 5 bases unmatched. The CDR3 length is 15 residues. CDR3 in amino acids: CASSLLSGGDQPQHF. Written as DNA, the CDR3 is TGTGCCAGCAGCTTGTTGTCAGGGGGCGATCAGCCCCAGCATTTT.

The rearrangement joins TRBV25-1 to TRBJ2-2, with a weak D call TRBD1 (6 bases). Per the germline V gene, CDR1 is MGHDK and CDR2 is SYGVNS. The CDR3 consists of 13 residues. V was shortened by 6 bases and J by 5 bases, with 10 bases between the two germline ends. The CDR3 sequence is CASRSQGTGELFF. CDR3 DNA: TGTGCCAGCAGAAGTCAGGGGACCGGGGAGCTGTTTTTT.

This clone was counted only a few times. The rearrangement links TRBV5-5 to TRBJ1-5; 7 bases are shared with TRBD1. The junction had 2 bases not matched to a gene; V was cut back by 0 bases and J by 5 bases. Germline values: CDR1 SGHKS, CDR2 YYEKEE (reference sequence). This CDR3 has 14 amino acids. The CDR3 bases are TGTGCCAGCAGCTTGGACAGGGGACATCAGCCCCAGCATTTT. This gives the protein CASSLDRGHQPQHF.

In DNA form, the CDR3 reads TGTGCCAGCAGTTACCGGGAGACCCAGTACTTC. As protein: CASSYRETQYF. The rearrangement joins TRBV6-6 to TRBJ2-5; D is ambiguous. The CDR3 extends over 11 amino acids. Trimming pared 2 bases from V and 5 bases from J, leaving 3 bases between. CDR1 and CDR2 from the germline V gene are MNHNY and SVGAGI (reference sequence).

This clone was seen at least ten times. CDR3 DNA sequence: TGTGCCAGCAGCTTAGGGGGGGCTGGGGCCAACGTCCTGACTTTC. This sequence encodes CASSLGGAGANVLTF. The rearrangement joins TRBV7-9 to TRBJ2-6; a possible D gene is TRBD2 (6 bases). There are 15 residues in the CDR3. V lost 1 base and J 2 bases, leaving 6 bases between the germline ends. Germline loops: CDR1 SEHNR, CDR2 FQNEAQ (reference sequence).

The chain carries TRBV18 and TRBJ2-1, with 7 positions matching TRBD1. V was clipped by 2 bases and J by 8 bases; unmatched bases: 6. CDR1 is KGHSH and CDR2 is LQKENI in the germline V gene. There are 14 residues in the CDR3. The CDR3 DNA reads as TGTGCCAGCTCACCAACTAGGACAGGACATGAGCAGTTCTTC. Protein sequence: CASSPTRTGHEQFF. Full variable domain (rest looked up from reference TRBV18 and TRBJ2-1): NAGVMQNPRHLVRRRGQEARLRCSPMKGHSHVYWYRQLPEEGLKFMVYLQKENIIDESGMPKERFSAEFPKEGPSILRIQQVVRGDSAAYFCASSPTRTGHEQFFGPGTRLTVL.

This clone was seen just once. The rearrangement uses TRBV27 and TRBJ2-7, with 12 nucleotides matching TRBD1. The CDR3 runs 15 residues. With V trimmed by 6 bases and J by 7 bases, 10 bases remained unmatched. From germline, CDR1 is MNHEY and CDR2 SMNVEV (reference sequence). The CDR3 DNA reads TGTGCCAGCAGCAATCCGGGACAGGGGGCGGGGGAGCAGTACTTC. This codes for CASSNPGQGAGEQYF.

The chain carries TRBV6-1 and TRBJ1-2; D is unclear. The CDR3 is made up of 15 amino acids. Per germline, CDR1 MNHNS and CDR2 SASEGT. Deletions cut 2 bases from V and 2 bases from J, with 12 bases between. The CDR3 loop reads CASSEIGVGNYGYTF. Written as DNA, the CDR3 is TGTGCCAGCAGTGAAATCGGGGTGGGAAACTATGGCTACACCTTC.

A few counts support this clone. This rearrangement joins TRBV19 to TRBJ1-4; no clear D gene. Per germline, CDR1 LNHDA and CDR2 SQIVND (reference sequence). Between the trimmed V and J ends, which lost 5 bases and 3 bases, there was a span of 13 bases. This CDR3 has 15 residues. The CDR3 DNA is TGTGCCAGTAGTTTTCTACAGTGGCCTAATGAAAAACTGTTTTTT. Residues: CASSFLQWPNEKLFF.

V and J are TRBV19 and TRBJ2-5, with a weak D call TRBD2 (6 bases). Germline-derived CDR1 and CDR2 are LNHDA and SQIVND (reference sequence). The CDR3 covers 14 residues. The V and J ends lost 4 bases and 3 bases respectively, with 12 bases between them. CDR3 amino acids: CASSSFGGKETQYF. Here the CDR3 DNA reads TGTGCCAGTAGTAGCTTCGGGGGTAAAGAGACCCAGTACTTC.

This chain connects TRBV2 to TRBJ1-4, with 10 nucleotides matching TRBD1. The CDR3 covers 14 residues. V dropped 3 bases and J dropped 11; count of bases not matched to a gene: 6. From germline, CDR1 is SNHLY and CDR2 FYNNEI. The CDR3: CASSDSRGQGKLFF. The CDR3 DNA reads TGTGCCAGCAGTGACTCCCGGGGACAGGGGAAACTGTTTTTT. The full variable domain, its missing parts supplied by reference TRBV2 and TRBJ1-4, is EPEVTQTPSHQVTQMGQEVILRCVPISNHLYFYWYRQILGQKVEFLVSFYNNEISEKSEIFDDQFSVERPDGSNFTLKIRSTKLEDSAMYFCASSDSRGQGKLFFGSGTQLSVL.

This clone was counted only a few times. This rearrangement joins TRBV28 to TRBJ2-2; TRBD1 matches 8 bases. With 6 bases clipped from V and 6 bases from J, the junction kept 12 bases outside the gene matches. Germline loops: CDR1 MDHEN, CDR2 SYDVKM. The CDR3 totals 16 residues. The DNA of the CDR3 is TGTGCCAGCAGGCCCTTATCGGACAGGGTTGCCGGGGAGCTGTTTTTT. This encodes CASRPLSDRVAGELFF. Full variable domain (remainder filled in from reference TRBV28 and TRBJ2-2): DVKVTQSSRYLVKRTGEKVFLECVQDMDHENMFWYRQDPGLGLRLIYFSYDVKMKEKGDIPEGYSVSREKKERFSLILESASTNQTSMYLCASRPLSDRVAGELFFGEGSRLTVL.

As for this clone: Other DNA sequences in this sample translate to the same CDR3. CDR3: CASSLGDRAYGYTF. The CDR3 DNA is TGTGCCAGCAGCTTGGGCGACAGGGCCTATGGCTACACCTTC. The genes are TRBV5-5 and TRBJ1-2, with 7 bases that match TRBD1. Germline CDR1 SGHKS, CDR2 YYEKEE (reference sequence). The V segment lost 0 bases and the J segment 4 bases; nucleotides outside the gene matches: 3. The CDR3 is made up of 14 amino acids.

The CDR3 region has the DNA TGCAGCGTCTTAACCGACAGGGGGTTCAACGAGCAGTACTTC. This translates into CSVLTDRGFNEQYF. The rearrangement joins TRBV29-1 to TRBJ2-7; TRBD1 matches 9 bases. This CDR3 is 14 amino acids long. V lost 6 bases to trimming and J lost 5 bases; unmatched junction nucleotides: 11. The V gene's germline CDR1 is SQVTM and CDR2 ANQGSEA.

The chain recombines TRBV9 with TRBJ2-1, with 9 bases lining up with TRBD1. Germline CDR1 SGDLS, CDR2 YYNGEE. The junction had 9 bases not matched to a gene; V was cut back by 6 bases and J by 2 bases. The CDR3 spans 16 residues. Here the CDR3 DNA reads TGTGCCAGCACCCCGGAAACAGGGGGCCCCTACAATGAGCAGTTCTTC. As protein: CASTPETGGPYNEQFF.

This rearrangement joins TRBV2 to TRBJ2-1; D unclear. There are 12 residues in the CDR3. Trimming left V 8 bases short and J 0 bases short, with 5 bases between. CDR1 and CDR2 (germline): SNHLY, FYNNEI. This CDR3 is CASRASYNEQFF. For the CDR3, the DNA is TGTGCCAGCCGCGCCTCCTACAATGAGCAGTTCTTC.

This chain connects TRBV3-1 (or the pseudogene TRBV3-2) to TRBJ2-5, with 12 bases matching TRBD1. Germline V gene lookup returns CDR1 LGHDT and CDR2 YNNKEL (reference sequence). J lost 1 base, V lost 3 bases, and 3 bases had no gene match. This CDR3 region has 16 residues. The CDR3 DNA reads TGTGCCAGCAGCCATGGGACAGGGGGCGTCCAAGAGACCCAGTACTTC. It is translated as CASSHGTGGVQETQYF.

This chain uses TRBV24-1 with TRBJ2-2, with 12 bases fitting TRBD1. The V segment lost 3 bases and the J segment 5 bases; nucleotides outside the gene matches: 12. CDR3 length: 19 residues. Germline V gives CDR1 KGHDR, CDR2 SFDVKD. The CDR3 reads CATSDPPGTGGRGTGELFF. CDR3 DNA sequence: TGTGCCACCAGTGATCCACCCGGGACAGGGGGCCGAGGAACCGGGGAGCTGTTTTTT.